These 13 T cell receptor beta chains share one sample of origin, sequenced in a study of T cell repertoires in cytomegalovirus infection. No cognate antigen is known for these TCRs. TCRdb analysed the reads with MiXCR anew, one entry per CDR3 protein. Among about 63,000 distinct CDR3 sequences, around 21% were seen once, and the ten largest hold roughly 73%. Sequencing was performed on CD8+ T cells from cultured PBMCs, taken from culture after CMV antigen stimulation. These receptors were obtained from a human donor in good health (CMV status not recorded). Some clones in this sample may be carry-over from other donors' samples.

The rearrangement uses TRBV4-3 and TRBJ2-7; 11 bases match TRBD1. Trimming cost V 1 base and J 3 bases; bases outside gene matches: 5. The CDR3 is 16 amino acids. Germline loops: CDR1 LGHNA, CDR2 YSLEER. CDR3 sequence: CASSQGTGTGGYEQYF. DNA for the CDR3: TGCGCCAGCAGCCAAGGGACCGGGACAGGGGGCTACGAGCAGTACTTC.

This rearrangement joins TRBV7-2 to TRBJ1-6; D gene uncertain. This CDR3 spans 15 amino acids. V was clipped by 2 bases and J by 10 bases, with 15 bases between them. Germline CDR1 reads SGHTA; CDR2 reads FQGNSA. The DNA of the CDR3 is TGTGCCAGCAGCTTAAGTGGCGGGCTTGAATCACCCCTCCACTTT. Translation: CASSLSGGLESPLHF.

This clonotype was counted between two and nine times. J is TRBJ1-1 and V is TRBV7-9, with a possible D match to TRBD1 (5 bases). Trimming removed 5 bases from V and 1 base from J, with 14 bases in between. The germline gives CDR1 SEHNR, CDR2 FQNEAQ (reference sequence). The length of the CDR3 is 15 residues. The CDR3 DNA sequence: TGTGCCAGCAGCCCATTGGGACTTGGGAACACTGAAGCTTTCTTT. Residues: CASSPLGLGNTEAFF.

This clonotype has just a few counts. Here the CDR3 DNA reads TGTGCCAGCAGTTACTCACTAGCGGGTAATAGTAATACGCAGTATTTT. It encodes CASSYSLAGNSNTQYF. This chain joins TRBV3-1 and TRBJ2-3; 9 bases match TRBD2. CDR3 size: 16 residues. V lost 6 bases to trimming and J lost 7 bases; unmatched junction nucleotides: 14. Germline CDR1 is LGHDT and CDR2 is YNNKEL (reference sequence).

The chain employs TRBV4-2 and TRBJ1-1, with 7 bases matching TRBD1. Germline V CDR1 and CDR2: LGHNA, YNFKEQ. This CDR3 comprises 16 residues. V shed 0 bases and J 7 bases; nucleotides not matched to a gene: 11. The CDR3 protein is CASSQDGTGHRGEAFF. The CDR3 region has the DNA TGTGCCAGCAGCCAAGATGGAACCGGGCACAGGGGTGAAGCTTTCTTT.

This clonotype has a handful of counts. The chain links TRBV27 to TRBJ1-1; 8 bases line up with TRBD1. Germline assignment: CDR1 MNHEY and CDR2 SMNVEV (reference sequence). J gave up 4 bases and V 6 bases, and 1 base lay outside the gene matches. The CDR3 is 12 amino acids. The CDR3, as DNA: TGTGCCAGCAGAACAGGGGGCACTGAAGCTTTCTTT. Residues: CASRTGGTEAFF.

This clonotype turned up a few times. This chain uses TRBV7-6 with TRBJ1-1, with a weak D call TRBD1 (6 bases). The CDR3 totals 18 residues. The ends were cut back, 2 bases at V and 2 bases at J, with 21 bases in the middle. Per the germline V gene, CDR1 is SGHVS and CDR2 is FNYEAQ. This CDR3 is CASSLRGALGGINTEAFF. CDR3 DNA: TGTGCCAGCAGCTTAAGGGGGGCCCTGGGAGGAATAAACACTGAAGCTTTCTTT.

The chain employs TRBV9 and TRBJ1-1; D is ambiguous. The CDR3 is 14 residues long. V was clipped by 0 bases and J by 1 base, with 7 bases between them. Germline assignment: CDR1 SGDLS and CDR2 YYNGEE. The CDR3 reads CASSVGSGNTEAFF. For the CDR3, the DNA is TGTGCCAGCAGCGTAGGATCAGGGAACACTGAAGCTTTCTTT. Filled out from reference TRBV9 and TRBJ1-1, the complete variable domain reads DSGVTQTPKHLITATGQRVTLRCSPRSGDLSVYWYQQSLDQGLQFLIQYYNGEERAKGNILERFSAQQFPDLHSELNLSSLELGDSALYFCASSVGSGNTEAFFGQGTRLTVV.

J is TRBJ1-1 and V is TRBV4-1, with D perhaps TRBD1 (6 bases). V gave up 1 base and J gave up 3 bases, with 18 bases separating them. The CDR3 is 17 residues long. The germline CDR1 and CDR2 sequences are MGHRA and YSYEKL. Here the CDR3 DNA reads TGCGCCAGCAGCCAAGGGGGGCGAACGACGGGATACACTGAAGCTTTCTTT. This encodes CASSQGGRTTGYTEAFF.

This clonotype was found a few times. The chain recombines TRBV6-5 with TRBJ2-2; 8 nucleotides match TRBD2. V lost 4 bases and J lost 0; bases outside the gene matches: 7. Germline V lookup: CDR1 MNHEY, CDR2 SVGAGI. The CDR3 length is 17 residues. CDR3: CASSFAGGIANTGELFF. The CDR3 nucleotides are TGTGCCAGCAGTTTTGCGGGGGGAATCGCGAACACCGGGGAGCTGTTTTTT.

The V and J genes are TRBV7-2 and TRBJ2-7, with a possible D match to TRBD1 (6 bases). Germline values: CDR1 SGHTA, CDR2 FQGNSA. This CDR3 has 12 residues. Trimming removed 6 bases from V and 3 bases from J, with 9 bases in between. The CDR3 loop reads CASSYRVYEQYF. The CDR3 nucleotides are TGTGCCAGCAGTTACAGGGTCTACGAGCAGTACTTC.

This clonotype was counted only a few times. V usage is TRBV29-1 and J usage is TRBJ2-4; tentatively, D is TRBD1 (6 bases). This CDR3 has 14 amino acids. Trimming took off 5 bases at V and 5 bases at J, with 16 bases between the two ends. Per germline, CDR1 SQVTM and CDR2 ANQGSEA. This chain's CDR3 is CSVHSTGGENIQYF. The CDR3 nucleotides read TGCAGCGTTCACTCGACAGGAGGAGAAAACATTCAGTACTTC. Full variable domain (rest looked up from reference TRBV29-1 and TRBJ2-4): SAVISQKPSRDICQRGTSLTIQCQVDSQVTMMFWYRQQPGQSLTLIATANQGSEATYESGFVIDKFPISRPNLTFSTLTVSNMSPEDSSIYLCSVHSTGGENIQYFGAGTRLSVL.

This chain connects TRBV12-3 or TRBV12-4 to TRBJ1-1, with a possible D match to TRBD1 (5 bases). V lost 3 bases, J lost 6 bases, and 11 bases lay in between. The CDR3 totals 13 residues. The chain's CDR3 is CASSLGGIAEAFF. The DNA of the CDR3 is TGTGCCAGCAGTTTGGGGGGGATTGCTGAAGCTTTCTTT.